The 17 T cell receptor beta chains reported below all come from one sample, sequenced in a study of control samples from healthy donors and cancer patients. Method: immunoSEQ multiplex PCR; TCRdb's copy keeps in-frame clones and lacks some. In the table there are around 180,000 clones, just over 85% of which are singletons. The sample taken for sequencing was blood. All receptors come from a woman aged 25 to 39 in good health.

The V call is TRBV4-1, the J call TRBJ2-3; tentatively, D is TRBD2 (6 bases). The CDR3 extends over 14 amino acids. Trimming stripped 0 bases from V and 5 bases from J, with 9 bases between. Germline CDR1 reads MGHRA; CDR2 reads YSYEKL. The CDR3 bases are TGCGCCAGCAGCCAAGAGAGGGAGGTAGATACGCAGTATTTT. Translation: CASSQEREVDTQYF.

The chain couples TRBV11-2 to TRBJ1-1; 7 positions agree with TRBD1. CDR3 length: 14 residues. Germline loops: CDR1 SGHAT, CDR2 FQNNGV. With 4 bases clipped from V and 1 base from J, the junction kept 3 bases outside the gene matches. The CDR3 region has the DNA TGTGCCAGCAGCTCTCACAGGGGGAACACTGAAGCTTTCTTT. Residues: CASSSHRGNTEAFF.

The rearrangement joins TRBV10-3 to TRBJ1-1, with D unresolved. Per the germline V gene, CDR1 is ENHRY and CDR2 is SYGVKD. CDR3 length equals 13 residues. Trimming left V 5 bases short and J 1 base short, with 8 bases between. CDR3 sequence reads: CAISPVGNTEAFF. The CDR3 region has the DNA TGTGCCATCAGTCCGGTAGGGAACACTGAAGCTTTCTTT.

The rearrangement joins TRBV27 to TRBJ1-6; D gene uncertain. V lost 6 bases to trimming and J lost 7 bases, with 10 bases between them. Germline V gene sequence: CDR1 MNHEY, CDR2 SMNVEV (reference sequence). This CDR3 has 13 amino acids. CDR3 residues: CASRHRGNSPLHF. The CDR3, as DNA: TGTGCCAGCAGGCACCGCGGGAATTCACCCCTCCACTTT.

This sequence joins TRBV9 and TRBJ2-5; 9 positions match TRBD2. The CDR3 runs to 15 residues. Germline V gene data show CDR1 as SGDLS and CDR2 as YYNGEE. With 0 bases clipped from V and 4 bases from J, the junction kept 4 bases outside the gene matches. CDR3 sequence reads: CASSVEASGTETQYF. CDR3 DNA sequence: TGTGCCAGCAGCGTAGAGGCTAGCGGGACAGAGACCCAGTACTTC.

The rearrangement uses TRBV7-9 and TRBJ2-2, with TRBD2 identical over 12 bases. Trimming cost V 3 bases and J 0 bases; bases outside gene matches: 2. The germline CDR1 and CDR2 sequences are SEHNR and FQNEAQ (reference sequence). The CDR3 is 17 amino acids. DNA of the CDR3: TGTGCCAGCAGCTTCGCTAGCGGGGGGGCGAACACCGGGGAGCTGTTTTTT. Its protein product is CASSFASGGANTGELFF.

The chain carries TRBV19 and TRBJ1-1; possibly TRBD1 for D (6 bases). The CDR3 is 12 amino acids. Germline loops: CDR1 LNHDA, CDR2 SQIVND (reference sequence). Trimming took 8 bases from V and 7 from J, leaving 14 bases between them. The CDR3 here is CASRYKGDEAFF. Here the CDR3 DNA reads TGTGCCAGTCGCTATAAGGGGGATGAAGCTTTCTTT. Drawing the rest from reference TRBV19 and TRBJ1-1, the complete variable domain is DGGITQSPKYLFRKEGQNVTLSCEQNLNHDAMYWYRQDPGQGLRLIYYSQIVNDFQKGDIAEGYSVSREKKESFPLTVTSAQKNPTAFYLCASRYKGDEAFFGQGTRLTVV.

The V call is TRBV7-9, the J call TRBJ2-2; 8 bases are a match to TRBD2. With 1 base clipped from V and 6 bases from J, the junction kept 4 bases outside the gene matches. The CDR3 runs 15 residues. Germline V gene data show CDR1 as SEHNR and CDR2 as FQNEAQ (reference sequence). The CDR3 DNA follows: TGTGCCAGCAGCTTAGAAGGCGGGGGGCCCGGGGAGCTGTTTTTT. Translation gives CASSLEGGGPGELFF.

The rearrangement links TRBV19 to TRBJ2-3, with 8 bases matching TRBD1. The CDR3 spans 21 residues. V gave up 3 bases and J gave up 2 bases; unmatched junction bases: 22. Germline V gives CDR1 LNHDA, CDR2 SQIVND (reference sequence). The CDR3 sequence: CASSIRGRNRIRAGHTDTQYF. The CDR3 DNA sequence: TGTGCCAGTAGTATCAGGGGGCGTAATCGGATCCGGGCAGGACACACAGATACGCAGTATTTT.

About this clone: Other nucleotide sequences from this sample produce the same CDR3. CDR3 amino acids: CASSVEGLSYNEQFF. In DNA form, the CDR3 reads TGTGCCAGCAGCGTAGAAGGGCTATCCTACAATGAGCAGTTCTTC. The chain has TRBV9 and TRBJ2-1; D remains ambiguous. Germline CDR1 is SGDLS and CDR2 is YYNGEE. The CDR3 consists of 15 residues. V was pared by 0 bases and J by 1 base, with 8 bases between.

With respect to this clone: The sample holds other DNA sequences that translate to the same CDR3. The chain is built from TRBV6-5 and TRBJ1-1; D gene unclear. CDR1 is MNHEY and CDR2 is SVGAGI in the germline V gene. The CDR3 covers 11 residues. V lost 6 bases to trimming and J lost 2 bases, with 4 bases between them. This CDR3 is CASRVNTEAFF. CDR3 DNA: TGTGCCAGCAGAGTAAACACTGAAGCTTTCTTT.

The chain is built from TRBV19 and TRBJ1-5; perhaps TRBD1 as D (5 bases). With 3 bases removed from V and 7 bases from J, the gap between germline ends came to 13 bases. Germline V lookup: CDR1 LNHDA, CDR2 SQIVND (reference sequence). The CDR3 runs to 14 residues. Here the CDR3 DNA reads TGTGCCAGTAGTATTTCCCAGGGAGGACAGCCCCAGCATTTT. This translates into CASSISQGGQPQHF.

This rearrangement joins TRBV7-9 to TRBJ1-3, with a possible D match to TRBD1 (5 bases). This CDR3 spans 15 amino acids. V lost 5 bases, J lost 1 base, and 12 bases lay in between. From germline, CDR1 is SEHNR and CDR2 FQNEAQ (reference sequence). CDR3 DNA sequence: TGTGCCAGCAGCCCCCCAGGGATATCTGGAAACACCATATATTTT. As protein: CASSPPGISGNTIYF.

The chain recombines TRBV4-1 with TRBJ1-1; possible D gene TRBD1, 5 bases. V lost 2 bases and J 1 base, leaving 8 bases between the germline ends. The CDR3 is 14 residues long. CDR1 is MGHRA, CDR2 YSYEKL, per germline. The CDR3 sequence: CASSQRDSNTEAFF. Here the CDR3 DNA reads TGCGCCAGCAGCCAAAGGGACTCGAACACTGAAGCTTTCTTT.

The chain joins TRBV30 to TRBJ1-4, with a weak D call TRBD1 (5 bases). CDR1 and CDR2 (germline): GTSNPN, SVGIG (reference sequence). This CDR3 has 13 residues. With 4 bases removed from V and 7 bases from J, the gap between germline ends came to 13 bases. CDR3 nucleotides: TGTGCCTGGATGTTCGGGAGGGGTGAAAAACTGTTTTTT. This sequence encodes CAWMFGRGEKLFF.

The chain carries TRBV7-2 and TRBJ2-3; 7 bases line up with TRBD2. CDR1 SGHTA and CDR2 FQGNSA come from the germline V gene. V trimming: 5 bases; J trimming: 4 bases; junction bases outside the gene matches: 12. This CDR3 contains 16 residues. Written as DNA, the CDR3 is TGTGCCAGCAGCCCTAGGATGGGGGGGATTGCAGATACGCAGTATTTT. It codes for CASSPRMGGIADTQYF.

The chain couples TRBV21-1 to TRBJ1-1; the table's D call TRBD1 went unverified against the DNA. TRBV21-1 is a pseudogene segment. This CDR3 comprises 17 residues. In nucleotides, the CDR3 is TGTGCCAGCAGCAAAATCCTAGGCACAGGGATGAACACTGAAGCTTTCTTT. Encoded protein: CASSKILGTGMNTEAFF.